The next 22 T cell receptor beta chains were all read from a single sample in a study of T cell repertoires in cytomegalovirus infection. TCRdb processed the reads anew with MiXCR; each CDR3 protein has one entry. The sample lists approximately 500,000 distinct CDR3 sequences; roughly 10% were seen once. The sequencing input was PBMCs. These TCRs come from a human donor in good health (CMV status not recorded). Some clones in this sample may be carry-over from other donors' samples.

The CDR3 region is CASSEQLGQGEETQYF. CDR3 bases: TGTGCCAGCAGTGAACAGCTGGGACAGGGAGAAGAGACCCAGTACTTC. The chain joins TRBV2 to TRBJ2-5; TRBD1 matches 9 bases. This CDR3 is 16 amino acids long. Germline loops: CDR1 SNHLY, CDR2 FYNNEI. V dropped 2 bases and J dropped 3; count of bases not matched to a gene: 7.

The rearrangement joins TRBV2 to TRBJ2-1, with 13 bases matching TRBD2. Germline CDR1 SNHLY, CDR2 FYNNEI. V shed 8 bases and J 3 bases; nucleotides not matched to a gene: 4. This CDR3 comprises 15 residues. The CDR3, as DNA: TGTGCCAGCTGCGGGACTAGCGGGGTCTACAATGAGCAGTTCTTC. Its translation: CASCGTSGVYNEQFF.

In its sample, this clonotype was seen many times. The genes are TRBV27 and TRBJ2-1; TRBD1 aligns across 12 bases. CDR1 MNHEY and CDR2 SMNVEV come from the germline V gene (reference sequence). This CDR3 has 18 amino acids. Trimming took 3 bases from V and 7 from J; bases not matched to a gene: 13. CDR3 in amino acids: CASSLRGLGQGAWNEQFF. CDR3 coding DNA: TGTGCCAGCAGTTTGAGGGGTTTGGGACAGGGGGCATGGAATGAGCAGTTCTTC.

This clonotype was counted only a few times. The chain is built from TRBV5-6 and TRBJ2-2; tentative D call: TRBD1 (6 bases). CDR3 length: 16 amino acids. V gave up 4 bases and J gave up 4 bases, with 17 bases separating them. CDR1 and CDR2 (germline): SGHDT, YYEEEE. The CDR3 protein is CASSHGQPSGTGELFF. The CDR3 bases are TGTGCCAGCAGCCACGGACAGCCTTCGGGCACCGGGGAGCTGTTTTTT. Variable domain in full (rest from reference TRBV5-6 and TRBJ2-2): DAGVTQSPTHLIKTRGQQVTLRCSPKSGHDTVSWYQQALGQGPQFIFQYYEEEERQRGNFPDRFSGHQFPNYSSELNVNALLLGDSALYLCASSHGQPSGTGELFFGEGSRLTVL.

Only a few counts were recorded for this clonotype. The CDR3 loop reads CASTLGLAGDQAYNEQFF. In DNA form, the CDR3 reads TGTGCCAGCACCCTGGGACTAGCGGGAGACCAAGCGTACAATGAGCAGTTCTTC. J is TRBJ2-1 and V is TRBV5-4, with TRBD2 matching 14 bases. CDR1 is SGHNT, CDR2 YYREEE, per germline (reference sequence). The ends lost 6 bases at V and 4 bases at J; junction bases unmatched: 12. The CDR3 extends over 18 amino acids. Together with reference TRBV5-4 and TRBJ2-1, the CDR3 gives the full variable domain: ETGVTQSPTHLIKTRGQQVTLRCSSQSGHNTVSWYQQALGQGPQFIFQYYREEENGRGNFPPRFSGLQFPNYSSELNVNALELDDSALYLCASTLGLAGDQAYNEQFFGPGTRLTVL.

This clonotype was detected ten times or more. V gene TRBV10-3 combines with J gene TRBJ1-5; D remains ambiguous. Germline CDR1 is ENHRY and CDR2 is SYGVKD. Trimming shortened V by 0 bases and J by 5 bases, and 5 bases separated the two germline ends. This CDR3 is built from 13 residues. The CDR3 loop is CAISESEDQPQHF. CDR3 nucleotide sequence: TGTGCCATCAGTGAGTCGGAGGATCAGCCCCAGCATTTT.

In this sample, this clonotype turned up many times. This chain connects TRBV12-3 or TRBV12-4 to TRBJ2-1, with D possibly TRBD1 on 7 matching bases. V was trimmed by 6 bases and J by 13 bases, leaving 22 bases between them. The CDR3 loop spans 14 amino acids. The CDR3 reads CASSRGTAATIQFF. The CDR3 DNA is TGTGCCAGCAGCCGCGGGACAGCGGCCACTATACAGTTCTTC.

This clonotype has ten or more counts. J is TRBJ2-2 and V is TRBV7-8; 7 bases match TRBD1. This CDR3 region has 15 residues. J was trimmed by 5 bases and V by 4 bases; bases with no gene match: 7. Germline V gene data show CDR1 as SGHVS and CDR2 as FQNEAQ. CDR3 sequence reads: CASSSRDRVTGELFF. CDR3 DNA sequence: TGTGCCAGCAGCTCCCGGGACAGAGTTACCGGGGAGCTGTTTTTT.

This clonotype showed up many times. The rearrangement joins TRBV29-1 to TRBJ2-7; D not certain. Germline CDR1 reads SQVTM; CDR2 reads ANQGSEA. Between the trimmed V and J ends, which lost 7 bases and 1 base, there was a span of 14 bases. CDR3 size: 13 residues. Here the CDR3 DNA reads TGCAGCGCCGGAAAACAAGCGTCCTACGAGCAGTACTTC. As protein: CSAGKQASYEQYF.

V usage is TRBV27 and J usage is TRBJ2-6, with D hard to call. V gave up 5 bases and J gave up 0 bases, with 11 bases separating them. The CDR3 is 16 amino acids. Germline-derived CDR1 and CDR2 are MNHEY and SMNVEV (reference sequence). CDR3 nucleotides: TGTGCCAGCAGTCTGACGCCAAGCTCTGGGGCCAACGTCCTGACTTTC. Protein product: CASSLTPSSGANVLTF.

The genes are TRBV2 and TRBJ2-7; no reliable D call. This CDR3 is built from 13 residues. Between the trimmed V and J ends, which lost 6 bases and 3 bases, there was a span of 12 bases. Per germline, CDR1 SNHLY and CDR2 FYNNEI. CDR3 loop: CASRISLIYEQYF. CDR3 sequence (DNA): TGTGCCAGCAGGATTTCTCTTATCTACGAGCAGTACTTC.

This clonotype was found many times. This chain uses TRBV6-6 with TRBJ2-1; either TRBD1 or TRBD2 may supply D (5 bases each). This CDR3 has 15 amino acids. In germline, CDR1 is MNHNY, CDR2 SVGAGI (reference sequence). V lost 3 bases and J lost 5, with 14 bases in between. This CDR3 reads CASSYGDGLHNEQFF. The CDR3 bases are TGTGCCAGCAGTTATGGGGACGGACTTCACAATGAGCAGTTCTTC.

The chain recombines TRBV11-2 with TRBJ2-1; 10 bases agree with TRBD2. The junction had 3 bases not matched to a gene; V was cut back by 3 bases and J by 4 bases. Germline-derived CDR1 and CDR2 are SGHAT and FQNNGV. The CDR3 covers 15 residues. DNA of the CDR3: TGTGCCAGCAGCTTGGGACTAGCGCCTTACAATGAGCAGTTCTTC. It specifies CASSLGLAPYNEQFF.

This clonotype was counted many times. The V call is TRBV7-3, the J call TRBJ2-7, with D perhaps matching TRBD1 (5 bases). Trimming cost V 8 bases and J 2 bases, with 13 bases left between them. Germline-derived CDR1 and CDR2 are SGHTA and FQGTGA. The CDR3 totals 13 residues. The CDR3 protein is CASGLIGAYEQYF. The CDR3, as DNA: TGTGCCAGCGGTCTGATAGGGGCCTACGAGCAGTACTTC.

The sample holds many counts of this clonotype. The chain couples TRBV6-1 to TRBJ2-1; D is unresolved. The CDR3 is made up of 12 amino acids. The V gene's germline CDR1 is MNHNS and CDR2 SASEGT. DNA for the CDR3: TGTGCGGTTTATGAGGCATACAATGAGCAGTTCTTC. Encoded protein: CAVYEAYNEQFF.

The V gene is TRBV20-1, the J gene TRBJ2-3; TRBD2 agrees at 7 bases. Germline V gene lookup returns CDR1 DFQATT and CDR2 SNEGSKA (reference sequence). This CDR3 is 16 amino acids long. V trimming: 0 bases; J trimming: 4 bases; junction bases outside the gene matches: 10. CDR3 nucleotide sequence: TGCAGTGCTAGAGATCCCCGGGGGGTGACCGCAGATACGCAGTATTTT. Translating it yields CSARDPRGVTADTQYF.

This clonotype has at least ten counts. V is TRBV7-8 and J is TRBJ2-2; no reliable D call. V was shortened by 3 bases and J by 1 base, with 9 bases between the two germline ends. CDR3 length: 15 residues. CDR1 is SGHVS and CDR2 is FQNEAQ in the germline V gene. The CDR3 nucleotides read TGTGCCAGCAGCTTCCGAATGGGGAACACCGGGGAGCTGTTTTTT. This encodes CASSFRMGNTGELFF.

The chain is built from TRBV28 and TRBJ1-3, with 9 bases that match TRBD1. CDR1 and CDR2 (germline): MDHEN, SYDVKM. Germline trimming cut 6 bases from V and 7 bases from J; bases unmatched to any gene: 4. The CDR3 consists of 13 residues. The CDR3 coding sequence is TGTGCCAGCAGCCGGGACAGGGTGAACACCATATATTTT. Its protein is CASSRDRVNTIYF.

This clonotype appeared many times. The CDR3 DNA is TGTGCCAGCAGTCGGGAAGGCGGCCAAAGTACCGGGGAGCTGTTTTTT. Its protein product is CASSREGGQSTGELFF. The gene calls are TRBV6-5 and TRBJ2-2; tentatively, D is TRBD2 (5 bases). V was trimmed by 5 bases and J by 5 bases, leaving 18 bases between them. Germline V gene lookup returns CDR1 MNHEY and CDR2 SVGAGI. This CDR3 is built from 16 residues.

The chain uses TRBV7-3 and TRBJ2-1; 10 nucleotides align to TRBD2. The V gene end was trimmed by 0 bases and the J gene end by 6 bases; junction bases not matched to a gene: 5. The CDR3 has 16 amino acids. Germline loops: CDR1 SGHTA, CDR2 FQGTGA. CDR3 DNA: TGTGCCAGCAGCTTAACTCCAGCGGGAGGGTCCAATGAGCAGTTCTTC. It encodes CASSLTPAGGSNEQFF.

This clonotype has just a few counts. This chain links TRBV11-3 with TRBJ2-3; 9 bases are a match to TRBD2. J gave up 6 bases and V 3 bases, and 7 bases lay outside the gene matches. In germline, CDR1 is SGHNT, CDR2 YENEEA. CDR3 length equals 15 residues. The CDR3 sequence: CASSFSGGGADTQYF. Written as DNA, the CDR3 is TGTGCCAGCAGCTTTTCGGGCGGGGGGGCGGATACGCAGTATTTT.

On this clonotype itself: A much larger clone sits a single nucleotide away, making a read error possible. The conserved closing phenylalanine or tryptophan is absent in this CDR3, likely reflecting a read error. V gene TRBV5-4 combines with J gene TRBJ2-3, with D hard to call. Trimming removed 4 bases at V and 2 bases at J, with 11 bases between. Germline CDR1 is SGHNT and CDR2 is YYREEE (reference sequence). CDR3 length: 14 residues. CDR3: CASSPSVDTDTQYC. CDR3 nucleotides: TGTGCCAGCAGCCCCAGCGTGGACACAGATACGCAGTATTGT.